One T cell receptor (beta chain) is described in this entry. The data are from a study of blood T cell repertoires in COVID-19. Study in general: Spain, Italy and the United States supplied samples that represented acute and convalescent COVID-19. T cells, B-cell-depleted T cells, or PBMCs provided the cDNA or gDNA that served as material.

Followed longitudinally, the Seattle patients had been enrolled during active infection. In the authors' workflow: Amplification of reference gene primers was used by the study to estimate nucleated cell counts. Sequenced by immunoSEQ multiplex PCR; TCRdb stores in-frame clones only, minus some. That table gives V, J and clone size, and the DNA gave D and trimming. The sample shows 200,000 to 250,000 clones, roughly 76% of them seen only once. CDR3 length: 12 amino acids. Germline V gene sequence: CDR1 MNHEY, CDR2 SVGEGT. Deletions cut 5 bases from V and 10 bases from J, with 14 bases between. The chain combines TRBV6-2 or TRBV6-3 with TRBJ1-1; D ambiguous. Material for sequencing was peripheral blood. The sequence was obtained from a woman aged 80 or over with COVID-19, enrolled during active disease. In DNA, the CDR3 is TGTGCCAGCAGTCGCCCCGGCGAGCGAGCTTTCTTT. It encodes CASSRPGERAFF.